Presented here are 2 T cell receptor beta chains from one specimen sequenced in a study of T cell responses to AZD1222 COVID-19 vaccine. Measured with immunoSEQ multiplex PCR; TCRdb has only the in-frame clones, and not every one. The repertoire holds roughly 98,000 clones, with around nine tenths as singletons. The sample here was peripheral blood, taken on day 0 of AZD1222 vaccination. These receptors originate from an adult in good health.

The chain joins TRBV2 to TRBJ2-1; TRBD1 might be the D (5 bases). CDR1 is SNHLY, CDR2 FYNNEI, per germline. V was pared by 7 bases and J by 0 bases, with 10 bases between. This CDR3 has 14 residues. DNA for the CDR3: TGTGCCAGCATCCAGGGTAGCTCCTACAATGAGCAGTTCTTC. Its protein product is CASIQGSSYNEQFF.

The chain employs TRBV5-1 and TRBJ2-5; 11 bases agree with TRBD2. There are 17 residues in the CDR3. The trim removed 5 bases at V and 5 bases at J, leaving 14 bases unmatched. Germline V gene data show CDR1 as SGHRS and CDR2 as YFSETQ. The CDR3 nucleotides are TGCGCCAGCAGTCCCACTAGCGGGAGAATTGGCCAGGAGACCCAGTACTTC. This translates into CASSPTSGRIGQETQYF.